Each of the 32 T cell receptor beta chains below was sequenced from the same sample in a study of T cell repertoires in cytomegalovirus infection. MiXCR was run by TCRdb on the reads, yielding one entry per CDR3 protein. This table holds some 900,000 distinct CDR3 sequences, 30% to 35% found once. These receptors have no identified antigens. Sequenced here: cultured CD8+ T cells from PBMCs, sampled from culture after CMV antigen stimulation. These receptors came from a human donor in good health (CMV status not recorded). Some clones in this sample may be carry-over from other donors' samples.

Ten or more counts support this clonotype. The CDR3 reads CASSSPGTGYEQYF. CDR3 sequence (DNA): TGTGCCAGCAGTTCCCCCGGGACGGGATACGAGCAGTACTTC. This chain links TRBV12-3 or TRBV12-4 with TRBJ2-7, with D possibly called TRBD1 or TRBD2 (5 bases each). Trimming stripped 4 bases from V and 4 bases from J, with 14 bases between. CDR3 length: 14 residues.

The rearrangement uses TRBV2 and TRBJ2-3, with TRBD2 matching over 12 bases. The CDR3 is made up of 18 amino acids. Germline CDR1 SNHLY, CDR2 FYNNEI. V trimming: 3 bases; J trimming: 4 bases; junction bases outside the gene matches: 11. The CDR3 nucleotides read TGTGCCAGCAGTGACTTCCGGACTAGCGGGGAGAGGTCAGATACGCAGTATTTT. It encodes CASSDFRTSGERSDTQYF. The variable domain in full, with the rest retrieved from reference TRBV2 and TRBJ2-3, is EPEVTQTPSHQVTQMGQEVILRCVPISNHLYFYWYRQILGQKVEFLVSFYNNEISEKSEIFDDQFSVERPDGSNFTLKIRSTKLEDSAMYFCASSDFRTSGERSDTQYFGPGTRLTVL.

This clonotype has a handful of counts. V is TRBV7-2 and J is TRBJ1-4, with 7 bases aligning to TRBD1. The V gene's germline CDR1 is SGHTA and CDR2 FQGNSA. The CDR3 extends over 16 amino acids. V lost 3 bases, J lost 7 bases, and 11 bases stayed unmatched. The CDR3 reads CASSFYGTAQTEKLFF. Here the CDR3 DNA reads TGTGCCAGCAGCTTTTACGGGACAGCACAAACTGAAAAACTGTTTTTT.

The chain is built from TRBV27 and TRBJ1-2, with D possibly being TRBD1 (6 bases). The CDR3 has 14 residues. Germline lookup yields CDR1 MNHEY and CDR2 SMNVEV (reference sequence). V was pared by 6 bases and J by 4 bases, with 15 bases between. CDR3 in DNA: TGTGCCAGCAGGGAACAGGGAGGCCCCTATGGCTACACCTTC. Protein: CASREQGGPYGYTF.

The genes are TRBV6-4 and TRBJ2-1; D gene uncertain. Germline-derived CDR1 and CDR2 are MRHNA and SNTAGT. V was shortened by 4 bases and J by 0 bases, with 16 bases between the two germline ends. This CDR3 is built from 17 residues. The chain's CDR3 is CASSARPGPVSYNEQFF. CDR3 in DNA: TGTGCCAGCAGTGCTCGGCCAGGCCCGGTCTCCTACAATGAGCAGTTCTTC.

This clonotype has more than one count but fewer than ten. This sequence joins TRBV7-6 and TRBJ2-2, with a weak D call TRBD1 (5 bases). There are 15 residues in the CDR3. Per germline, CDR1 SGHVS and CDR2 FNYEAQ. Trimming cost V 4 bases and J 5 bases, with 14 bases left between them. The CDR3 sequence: CASSSRSRETGELFF. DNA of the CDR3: TGTGCCAGCAGCTCCCGCTCCAGGGAAACCGGGGAGCTGTTTTTT.

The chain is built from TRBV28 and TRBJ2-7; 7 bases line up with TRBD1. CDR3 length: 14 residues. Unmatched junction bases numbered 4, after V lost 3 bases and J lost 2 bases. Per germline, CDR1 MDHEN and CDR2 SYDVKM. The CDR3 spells CASSLSQGPYEQYV. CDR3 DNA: TGTGCCAGCAGTTTGTCACAGGGGCCCTACGAGCAGTACGTC.

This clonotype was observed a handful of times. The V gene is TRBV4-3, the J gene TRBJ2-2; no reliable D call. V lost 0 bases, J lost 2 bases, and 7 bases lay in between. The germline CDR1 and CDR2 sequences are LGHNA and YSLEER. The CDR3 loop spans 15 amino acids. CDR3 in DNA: TGCGCCAGCAGCCAAGAAACTACTAACACCGGGGAGCTGTTTTTT. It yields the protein CASSQETTNTGELFF.

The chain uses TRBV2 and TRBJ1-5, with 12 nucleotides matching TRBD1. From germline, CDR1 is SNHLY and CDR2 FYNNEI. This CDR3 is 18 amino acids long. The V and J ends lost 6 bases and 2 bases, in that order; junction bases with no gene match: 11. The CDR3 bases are TGTGCCAGCAGCGGGACAGGGGGCAGAAAGTCCGGCAATCAGCCCCAGCATTTT. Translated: CASSGTGGRKSGNQPQHF.

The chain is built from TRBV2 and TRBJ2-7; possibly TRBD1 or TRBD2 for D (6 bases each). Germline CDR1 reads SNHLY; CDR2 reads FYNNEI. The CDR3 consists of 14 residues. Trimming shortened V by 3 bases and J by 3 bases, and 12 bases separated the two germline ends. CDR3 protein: CASSEGGGGYEQYF. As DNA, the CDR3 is TGTGCCAGCAGTGAGGGAGGAGGGGGCTACGAGCAGTACTTC. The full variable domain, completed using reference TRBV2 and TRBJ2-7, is EPEVTQTPSHQVTQMGQEVILRCVPISNHLYFYWYRQILGQKVEFLVSFYNNEISEKSEIFDDQFSVERPDGSNFTLKIRSTKLEDSAMYFCASSEGGGGYEQYFGPGTRLTVT.

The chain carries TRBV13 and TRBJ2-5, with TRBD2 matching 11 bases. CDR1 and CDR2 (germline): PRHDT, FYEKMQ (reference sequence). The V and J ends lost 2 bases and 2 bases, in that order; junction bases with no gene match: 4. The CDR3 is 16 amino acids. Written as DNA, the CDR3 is TGTGCCAGCAGCTTATCGACTAGCGGGGTTCAAGAGACCCAGTACTTC. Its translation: CASSLSTSGVQETQYF.

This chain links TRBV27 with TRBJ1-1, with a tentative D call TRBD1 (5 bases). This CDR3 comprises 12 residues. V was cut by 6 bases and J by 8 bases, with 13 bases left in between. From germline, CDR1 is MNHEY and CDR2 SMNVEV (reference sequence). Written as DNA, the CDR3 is TGTGCCAGCAGGGGACCGTACAGGGAAGCTTTCTTT. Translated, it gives CASRGPYREAFF.

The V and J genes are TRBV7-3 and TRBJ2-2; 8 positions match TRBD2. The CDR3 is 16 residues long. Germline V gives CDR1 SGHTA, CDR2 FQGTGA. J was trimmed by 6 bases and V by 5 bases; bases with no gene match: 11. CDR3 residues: CASSPRRGAPSGELFF. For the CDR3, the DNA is TGTGCCAGCAGCCCGAGGCGGGGGGCTCCGTCCGGGGAGCTGTTTTTT.

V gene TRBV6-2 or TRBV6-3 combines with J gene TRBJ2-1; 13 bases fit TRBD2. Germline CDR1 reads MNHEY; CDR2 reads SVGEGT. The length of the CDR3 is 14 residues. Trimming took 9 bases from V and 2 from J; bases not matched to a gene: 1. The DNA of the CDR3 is TGTGCCAGTGGACTAGCGGGGGCCTACAATGAGCAGTTCTTC. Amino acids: CASGLAGAYNEQFF.

The CDR3 DNA is TGTGCCAGCAGTTTTATTGGGGGGCTTAATGAGCAGTTCTTC. This translates into CASSFIGGLNEQFF. J is TRBJ2-1 and V is TRBV12-3 or TRBV12-4; D is perhaps TRBD1 or TRBD2 (6 bases each). CDR3 length: 14 amino acids. Deletions cut 3 bases from V and 7 bases from J, with 13 bases between.

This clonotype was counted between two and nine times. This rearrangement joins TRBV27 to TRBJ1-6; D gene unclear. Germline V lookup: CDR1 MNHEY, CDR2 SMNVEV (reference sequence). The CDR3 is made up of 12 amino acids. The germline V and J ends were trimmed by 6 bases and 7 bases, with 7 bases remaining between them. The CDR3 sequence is CASSDPNSPLHF. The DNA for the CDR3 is TGTGCCAGCAGCGACCCAAATTCACCCCTCCACTTT.

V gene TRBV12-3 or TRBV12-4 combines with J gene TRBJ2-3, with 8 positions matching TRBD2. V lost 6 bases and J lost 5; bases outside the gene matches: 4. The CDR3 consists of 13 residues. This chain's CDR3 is CASSVTSEDTQYF. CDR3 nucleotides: TGTGCCAGCAGCGTGACTAGCGAAGATACGCAGTATTTT.

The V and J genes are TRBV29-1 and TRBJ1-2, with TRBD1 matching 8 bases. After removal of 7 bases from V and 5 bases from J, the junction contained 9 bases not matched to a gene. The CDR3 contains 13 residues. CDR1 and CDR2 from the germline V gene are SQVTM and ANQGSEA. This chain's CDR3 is CSAFTGGVYGYTF. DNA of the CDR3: TGCAGCGCTTTTACAGGGGGTGTTTATGGCTACACCTTC.

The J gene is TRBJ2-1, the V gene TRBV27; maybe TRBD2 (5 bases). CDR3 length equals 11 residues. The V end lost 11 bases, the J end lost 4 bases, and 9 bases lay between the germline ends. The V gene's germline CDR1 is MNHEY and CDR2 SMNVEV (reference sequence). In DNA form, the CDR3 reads TGTGCCGCACGCGGGTACAATGAGCAGTTCTTC. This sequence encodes CAARGYNEQFF.

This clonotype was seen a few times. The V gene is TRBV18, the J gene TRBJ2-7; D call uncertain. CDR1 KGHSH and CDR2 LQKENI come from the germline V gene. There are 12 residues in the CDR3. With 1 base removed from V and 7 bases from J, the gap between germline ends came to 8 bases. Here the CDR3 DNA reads TGTGCCAGCTCACCACGACCTGAAGAGCAGTACTTC. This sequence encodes CASSPRPEEQYF.

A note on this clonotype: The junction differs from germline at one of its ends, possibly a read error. The CDR3 DNA sequence: TGTGTCAGCAGCCCGCTGCTTGTGGCCTACAATGAGCAGTTCTTC. Its translation: CVSSPLLVAYNEQFF. The genes are TRBV7-6 and TRBJ2-1; D ambiguous. From germline, CDR1 is SGHVS and CDR2 FNYEAQ. The CDR3 runs to 15 residues.

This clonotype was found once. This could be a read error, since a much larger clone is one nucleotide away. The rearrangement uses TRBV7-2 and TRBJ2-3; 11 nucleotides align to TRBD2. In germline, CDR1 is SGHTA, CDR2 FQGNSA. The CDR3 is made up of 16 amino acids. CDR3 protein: CASNWASGGYTGTQYF. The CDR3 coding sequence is TGTGCCAGCAATTGGGCTAGCGGGGGGTATACAGGTACGCAGTATTTT.

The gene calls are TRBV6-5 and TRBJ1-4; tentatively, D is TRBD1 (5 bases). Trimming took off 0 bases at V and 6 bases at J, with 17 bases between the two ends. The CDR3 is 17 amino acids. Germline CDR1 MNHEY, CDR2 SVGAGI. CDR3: CASSYSFGWGVDEKLFF. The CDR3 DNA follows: TGTGCCAGCAGTTACTCATTCGGCTGGGGGGTTGATGAAAAACTGTTTTTT.

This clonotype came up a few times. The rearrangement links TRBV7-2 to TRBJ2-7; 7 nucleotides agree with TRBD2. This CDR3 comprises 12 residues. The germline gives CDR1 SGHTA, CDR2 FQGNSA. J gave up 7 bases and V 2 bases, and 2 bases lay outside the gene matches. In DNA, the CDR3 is TGTGCCAGCAGCTTACCAGCGGGGGAGCAGTACTTC. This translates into CASSLPAGEQYF.

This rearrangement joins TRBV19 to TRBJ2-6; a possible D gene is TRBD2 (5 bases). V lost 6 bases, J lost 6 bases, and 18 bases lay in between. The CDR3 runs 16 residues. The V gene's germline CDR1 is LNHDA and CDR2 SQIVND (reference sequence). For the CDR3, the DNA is TGTGCCAGTAGGGGCGGGCTATGGCGAGAGGCCAACGTCCTGACTTTC. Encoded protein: CASRGGLWREANVLTF.

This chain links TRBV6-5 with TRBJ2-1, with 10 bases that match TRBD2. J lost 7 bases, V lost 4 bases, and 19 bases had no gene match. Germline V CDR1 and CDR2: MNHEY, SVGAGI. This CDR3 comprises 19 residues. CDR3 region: CASSLTSGDLPPPGNEQFF. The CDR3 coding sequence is TGTGCCAGCAGTTTAACTAGCGGGGACCTTCCCCCCCCTGGGAATGAGCAGTTCTTC.

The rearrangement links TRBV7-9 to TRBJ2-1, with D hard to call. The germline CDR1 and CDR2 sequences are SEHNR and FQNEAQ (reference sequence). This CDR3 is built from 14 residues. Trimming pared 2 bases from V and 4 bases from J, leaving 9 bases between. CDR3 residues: CASSLIPDYNEQFF. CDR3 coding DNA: TGTGCCAGCAGCTTAATTCCAGATTACAATGAGCAGTTCTTC.

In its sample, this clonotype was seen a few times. The CDR3 loop is CASSLGWSDEQFF. In nucleotides, the CDR3 is TGTGCCAGCAGTTTGGGGTGGTCCGATGAGCAGTTCTTC. The V gene is TRBV12-3 or TRBV12-4, the J gene TRBJ2-1, with D unclear. The germline V and J ends were trimmed by 3 bases and 8 bases, with 11 bases remaining between them. The CDR3 loop spans 13 amino acids.

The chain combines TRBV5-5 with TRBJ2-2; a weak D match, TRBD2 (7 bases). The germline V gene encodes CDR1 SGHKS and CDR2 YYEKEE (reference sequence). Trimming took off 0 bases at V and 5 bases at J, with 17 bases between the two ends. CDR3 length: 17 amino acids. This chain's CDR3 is CASSLDPRGARTGELFF. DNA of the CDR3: TGTGCCAGCAGCTTGGATCCTCGGGGGGCGCGAACCGGGGAGCTGTTTTTT.

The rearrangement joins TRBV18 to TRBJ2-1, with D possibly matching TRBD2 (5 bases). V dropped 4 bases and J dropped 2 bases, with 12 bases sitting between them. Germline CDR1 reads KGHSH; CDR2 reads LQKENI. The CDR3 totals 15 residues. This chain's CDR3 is CASSQATRAYNEQFF. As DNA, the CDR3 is TGTGCCAGCTCACAGGCCACGAGGGCCTACAATGAGCAGTTCTTC. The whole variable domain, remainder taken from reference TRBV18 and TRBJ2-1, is NAGVMQNPRHLVRRRGQEARLRCSPMKGHSHVYWYRQLPEEGLKFMVYLQKENIIDESGMPKERFSAEFPKEGPSILRIQQVVRGDSAAYFCASSQATRAYNEQFFGPGTRLTVL.

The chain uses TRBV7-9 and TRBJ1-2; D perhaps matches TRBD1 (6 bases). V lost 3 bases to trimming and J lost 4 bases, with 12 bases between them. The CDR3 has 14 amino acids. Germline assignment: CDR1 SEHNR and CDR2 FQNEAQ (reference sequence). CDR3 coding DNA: TGTGCCAGCAGCTTGGACAGCGTCACCTATGGCTACACCTTC. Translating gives CASSLDSVTYGYTF.

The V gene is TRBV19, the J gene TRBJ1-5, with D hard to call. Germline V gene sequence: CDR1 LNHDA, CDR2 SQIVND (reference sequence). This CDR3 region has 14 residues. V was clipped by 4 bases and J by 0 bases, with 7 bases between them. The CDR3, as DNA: TGTGCCAGTAGTACTCTGGGTAGCAATCAGCCCCAGCATTTT. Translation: CASSTLGSNQPQHF.